This entry describes one TCR beta chain. Trimming left V 9 bases short and J 3 bases short, with 18 bases between. CDR1 and CDR2 from the germline V gene are MDHEN and SYDVKM. The CDR3 runs to 14 residues. A second roughly 6 to 12 cycle PCR used barcoded and J-beta primers. TCRdb itself ran the 5' RACE reads through MiXCR, one entry per CDR3 protein. The sample yields about 290,000 distinct CDR3 sequences, roughly 26% seen once. These data are taken from a study of blood T cells in healthy people across ages. The TCR was taken from a woman aged 65 to 85 in good health. Sequencing used blood. This chain connects TRBV28 to TRBJ2-7; D unclear. The DNA for the CDR3 is TGTGCCAGTAGAACCGGGTTGGGAAACTACGAGCAGTACTTC. Its translation is CASRTGLGNYEQYF.